Below, 14 T cell receptor beta chains from the same sample are listed, as sequenced in a study of T cell responses to AZD1222 COVID-19 vaccine. Sequencing was performed with immunoSEQ multiplex PCR; in TCRdb, only in-frame clones are kept and a portion is missing. The data show 150,000 to 200,000 clones, around nine tenths seen once. The material sequenced was peripheral blood, taken 28 days after the second AZD1222 dose. The receptors derive from an adult who received the AZD1222 COVID-19 vaccine.

The gene calls are TRBV29-1 and TRBJ2-1, with a weak D call TRBD2 (6 bases). Deletions cut 1 base from V and 0 bases from J, with 7 bases between. The CDR3 is 14 amino acids. Germline CDR1 SQVTM, CDR2 ANQGSEA. The CDR3 protein is CSVEGLVSYNEQFF. In DNA form, the CDR3 reads TGCAGCGTTGAAGGACTAGTCTCCTACAATGAGCAGTTCTTC.

The genes are TRBV7-9 and TRBJ2-2; 13 bases align to TRBD2. V lost 5 bases and J lost 0; bases outside the gene matches: 6. The CDR3 has 18 residues. Germline V lookup: CDR1 SEHNR, CDR2 FQNEAQ (reference sequence). The DNA for the CDR3 is TGTGCCAGCAGCCCCGGGACTAGCGGGACTGCGAACACCGGGGAGCTGTTTTTT. Amino acids: CASSPGTSGTANTGELFF.

This chain uses TRBV15 with TRBJ1-6; D not resolved. Germline CDR1 and CDR2: LNHNV and YYDKDF (reference sequence). The CDR3 runs 12 residues. V was cut by 0 bases and J by 16 bases, with 10 bases left in between. CDR3 DNA: TGTGCCACCAGCAGAGATCACGGGCCACTCCACTTT. It yields the protein CATSRDHGPLHF.

The chain combines TRBV7-2 with TRBJ1-5, with no clear D. The length of the CDR3 is 14 residues. Germline CDR1 reads SGHTA; CDR2 reads FQGNSA. Trimming took 0 bases from V and 5 from J, leaving 8 bases between them. This CDR3 reads CASSLAWGDQPQHF. CDR3 bases: TGTGCCAGCAGCTTAGCATGGGGTGATCAGCCCCAGCATTTT.

The chain employs TRBV11-2 and TRBJ2-7; 7 bases are shared with TRBD2. Unmatched junction bases numbered 7, after V lost 0 bases and J lost 5 bases. CDR1 SGHAT and CDR2 FQNNGV come from the germline V gene. This CDR3 has 15 amino acids. CDR3 sequence reads: CASSLDPAGWNEQYF. CDR3 DNA: TGTGCCAGCAGCTTAGATCCAGCGGGGTGGAACGAGCAGTACTTC.

V is TRBV5-1 and J is TRBJ2-7; TRBD1 matches at 8 bases. Trimming at V came to 2 bases and at J to 2 bases, leaving 3 bases not matched to a gene. The germline gives CDR1 SGHRS, CDR2 YFSETQ. This CDR3 contains 14 residues. The CDR3 coding sequence is TGCGCCAGCAGCTTCCTGGGACAGGCCTACGAGCAGTACTTC. Residues: CASSFLGQAYEQYF.

The CDR3 loop is CAWSWLRTHPNYGYTF. DNA of the CDR3: TGTGCCTGGAGTTGGCTTCGAACCCACCCCAACTATGGCTACACCTTC. The chain links TRBV30 to TRBJ1-2, with unresolved D. Trimming pared 2 bases from V and 2 bases from J, leaving 18 bases between. In germline, CDR1 is GTSNPN, CDR2 SVGIG (reference sequence). There are 16 residues in the CDR3.

V usage is TRBV18 and J usage is TRBJ2-3, with D possibly matching TRBD2 (6 bases). V lost 6 bases, J lost 2 bases, and 12 bases lay in between. Germline loops: CDR1 KGHSH, CDR2 LQKENI. The CDR3 covers 14 residues. The CDR3 coding sequence is TGTGCCAGCTCCCGCGGGGAGACCACAGATACGCAGTATTTT. Protein sequence: CASSRGETTDTQYF.

The genes are TRBV29-1 and TRBJ1-6; 7 bases agree with TRBD1. V trimming: 5 bases; J trimming: 6 bases; junction bases outside the gene matches: 4. The germline V gene has CDR1 SQVTM and CDR2 ANQGSEA. The length of the CDR3 is 13 residues. CDR3 nucleotides: TGCAGCGTTCAGGGGGGTACTAATTCACCCCTCCACTTT. Translation: CSVQGGTNSPLHF.

V is TRBV6-5 and J is TRBJ1-2, with TRBD1 identical over 7 bases. This CDR3 spans 15 amino acids. From germline, CDR1 is MNHEY and CDR2 SVGAGI. Trimming took 4 bases from V and 3 from J; bases not matched to a gene: 8. In DNA, the CDR3 is TGTGCCAGCAGTTCTAAGGACAGGCCATACTATGGCTACACCTTC. It translates to CASSSKDRPYYGYTF.

The genes are TRBV9 and TRBJ1-2; weak D call: TRBD1 (5 bases). Per germline, CDR1 SGDLS and CDR2 YYNGEE. The CDR3 is 13 residues long. Trimming removed 3 bases at V and 4 bases at J, with 10 bases between. The CDR3 region has the DNA TGTGCCAGCAGCGATCAGGGACGCTATGGCTACACCTTC. This encodes CASSDQGRYGYTF.

A single count supports this clone. This chain joins TRBV10-3 and TRBJ1-5, with 8 bases identical to TRBD1. V dropped 6 bases and J dropped 5; count of bases not matched to a gene: 3. This CDR3 has 13 residues. Germline CDR1 and CDR2: ENHRY and SYGVKD. The CDR3 protein is CAIRGQVDQPQHF. CDR3 coding DNA: TGTGCCATCAGGGGACAGGTAGATCAGCCCCAGCATTTT.

The V gene is TRBV5-1, the J gene TRBJ2-7, with D tentatively TRBD1 (6 bases). This CDR3 region has 14 residues. The germline V gene has CDR1 SGHRS and CDR2 YFSETQ. The V end was cut by 4 bases, the J end by 5 bases, with 16 bases between. The CDR3 DNA sequence: TGCGCCAGCAGCGCGGTGAGGGGGAGCGACGAGCAGTACTTC. Protein product: CASSAVRGSDEQYF.

This sequence joins TRBV6-5 and TRBJ1-1; 7 nucleotides match TRBD1. CDR1 MNHEY and CDR2 SVGAGI come from the germline V gene. V dropped 8 bases and J dropped 6; count of bases not matched to a gene: 12. This CDR3 has 14 residues. The CDR3 loop is CASPQGIQRPEAFF. The DNA for the CDR3 is TGTGCCAGCCCACAGGGGATTCAGCGTCCTGAAGCTTTCTTT.